These 14 T cell receptor beta chains originate from one sample sequenced in a study of T cells after somatic rescue of genetic block (dated by TCRdb to the early 2020s). Libraries were constructed by the immunoSEQ multiplex PCR assay. As stored in TCRdb, this immuneACCESS dataset retains in-frame rearrangements with V and J assigned. A fraction of the clones does not appear; measured against another copy, unresolved V genes explain less than half of the discrepancy, and the remainder lacks a known reason. The sample includes 10,000 to 15,000 clones, with over 65% observed a single time. The ten largest clonotypes hold roughly 19% of the sample. The sequencing input was peripheral blood mononuclear cells (PBMCs). The receptors derive from a boy aged 10-17 years.

The CDR3 sequence is CASSRSGTSGTGEQYF. In nucleotides, the CDR3 is TGCGCCAGCAGCCGCTCCGGGACTAGCGGGACGGGGGAGCAGTACTTC. The rearrangement uses TRBV5-1 and TRBJ2-7; 13 positions agree with TRBD2. The CDR3 is made up of 16 amino acids. CDR1 SGHRS and CDR2 YFSETQ come from the germline V gene. The V and J ends lost 4 bases and 7 bases, in that order; junction bases with no gene match: 11.

A few counts support this clone. In DNA, the CDR3 is TGTGCCAGCAGTTACCTCCGGAGCGGGGGCGAAGAGACCCAGTACTTC. Its translation: CASSYLRSGGEETQYF. V is TRBV28 and J is TRBJ2-5; 8 nucleotides match TRBD2. CDR1 and CDR2 (germline): MDHEN, SYDVKM. This CDR3 is built from 16 residues. Trimming removed 4 bases from V and 3 bases from J; junction bases left unmatched: 10.

This clone appeared once. The CDR3 is CASSFGTFYEQYF. The CDR3 nucleotides are TGCGCCAGCAGCTTTGGGACCTTCTACGAGCAGTACTTC. The J gene is TRBJ2-7, the V gene TRBV5-1; possibly TRBD1 or TRBD2 for D (5 bases each). Per the germline V gene, CDR1 is SGHRS and CDR2 is YFSETQ. Trimming stripped 2 bases from V and 3 bases from J, with 9 bases between. The CDR3 totals 13 residues.

The chain has TRBV5-4 and TRBJ2-7; TRBD2 aligns across 12 bases. V gave up 2 bases and J gave up 3 bases; unmatched junction bases: 3. In germline, CDR1 is SGHNT, CDR2 YYREEE (reference sequence). This CDR3 contains 15 residues. The CDR3 DNA is TGTGCCAGCAGCTTCGGACTAGCGGGGTTCTACGAGCAGTACTTC. As protein: CASSFGLAGFYEQYF. Variable domain in full (rest from reference TRBV5-4 and TRBJ2-7): ETGVTQSPTHLIKTRGQQVTLRCSSQSGHNTVSWYQQALGQGPQFIFQYYREEENGRGNFPPRFSGLQFPNYSSELNVNALELDDSALYLCASSFGLAGFYEQYFGPGTRLTVT.

This clone is medium-sized. V usage is TRBV5-6 and J usage is TRBJ2-2; D is undetermined. Deletions cut 0 bases from V and 0 bases from J, with 6 bases between. In germline, CDR1 is SGHDT, CDR2 YYEEEE. The CDR3 spans 15 residues. The CDR3 protein is CASSLGHSNTGELFF. CDR3 nucleotides: TGTGCCAGCAGCTTGGGCCACTCGAACACCGGGGAGCTGTTTTTT.

V gene TRBV27 combines with J gene TRBJ1-2; D unresolved. The germline CDR1 and CDR2 sequences are MNHEY and SMNVEV (reference sequence). The CDR3 consists of 16 residues. Trimming shortened V by 8 bases and J by 8 bases, and 27 bases separated the two germline ends. Here the CDR3 reads CASGPAGSKPSQGYTF. DNA for the CDR3: TGTGCCAGCGGACCGGCAGGCTCCAAACCATCCCAAGGCTACACCTTC.

The CDR3 region is CASSLWGAGPDTQYF. The CDR3 bases are TGTGCCAGCAGTTTATGGGGTGCTGGCCCAGATACGCAGTATTTT. V usage is TRBV27 and J usage is TRBJ2-3; D unresolved. Germline CDR1 is MNHEY and CDR2 is SMNVEV (reference sequence). This CDR3 has 15 amino acids. Trimming removed 1 base at V and 4 bases at J, with 12 bases between.

Within the sample, this clone is medium-sized. The J gene is TRBJ2-3, the V gene TRBV7-7, with D perhaps matching TRBD1 (6 bases). This CDR3 is built from 15 residues. CDR1 is SSHAT and CDR2 is FNYEAQ in the germline V gene (reference sequence). The V end was cut by 5 bases, the J end by 4 bases, with 16 bases between. CDR3 amino acids: CASSEGQGWADTQYF. As DNA, the CDR3 is TGTGCCAGCAGCGAGGGGCAGGGGTGGGCAGATACGCAGTATTTT.

V gene TRBV5-1 combines with J gene TRBJ1-4; 7 nucleotides line up with TRBD1. Trimming took 0 bases from V and 6 from J; bases not matched to a gene: 2. The CDR3 runs to 14 residues. In germline, CDR1 is SGHRS, CDR2 YFSETQ. This CDR3 is CASSLAGGDEKLFF. The CDR3 DNA reads as TGCGCCAGCAGCTTGGCAGGGGGGGATGAAAAACTGTTTTTT. Using reference TRBV5-1 and TRBJ1-4 for the parts outside the CDR3, the full variable domain is KAGVTQTPRYLIKTRGQQVTLSCSPISGHRSVSWYQQTPGQGLQFLFEYFSETQRNKGNFPGRFSGRQFSNSRSEMNVSTLELGDSALYLCASSLAGGDEKLFFGSGTQLSVL.

The CDR3 spells CASSIAQARSSGRKDNEQFF. CDR3 DNA: TGTGCCAGTAGTATAGCCCAGGCCCGATCTAGCGGGAGAAAAGACAATGAGCAGTTCTTC. The chain joins TRBV19 to TRBJ2-1; 10 bases match TRBD2. Germline CDR1 reads LNHDA; CDR2 reads SQIVND (reference sequence). The CDR3 has 20 amino acids. The J segment lost 5 bases and the V segment lost 1 base, leaving 17 bases of the junction unmatched.

The rearrangement uses TRBV5-1 and TRBJ2-7; possibly TRBD2 for D (6 bases). V was shortened by 1 base and J by 2 bases, with 19 bases between the two germline ends. The CDR3 is 17 amino acids. Looked up from germline, CDR1 is SGHRS and CDR2 is YFSETQ. The CDR3 reads CASSLHGGTHLTYEQYF. As DNA, the CDR3 is TGCGCCAGCAGCTTGCACGGTGGGACTCATCTAACCTACGAGCAGTACTTC.

The chain joins TRBV7-2 to TRBJ2-5, with a tentative D call TRBD1 (5 bases). Trimming removed 3 bases at V and 7 bases at J, with 12 bases between. CDR3 length equals 13 residues. Germline V gives CDR1 SGHTA, CDR2 FQGNSA. The CDR3 here is CASSLGPLRTQYF. Here the CDR3 DNA reads TGTGCCAGCAGCTTGGGGCCCCTCAGGACCCAGTACTTC.

This chain links TRBV6-5 with TRBJ1-5, with D uncertain. The germline CDR1 and CDR2 sequences are MNHEY and SVGAGI. This CDR3 contains 15 residues. V was shortened by 5 bases and J by 0 bases, with 11 bases between the two germline ends. CDR3 amino acids: CASSAGFYSNQPQHF. CDR3 bases: TGTGCCAGCAGTGCGGGGTTTTATAGCAATCAGCCCCAGCATTTT.

The chain is built from TRBV9 and TRBJ1-6; maybe TRBD1 (5 bases). The germline CDR1 and CDR2 sequences are SGDLS and YYNGEE. The germline V and J ends were trimmed by 3 bases and 4 bases, with 17 bases remaining between them. The CDR3 extends over 17 amino acids. The DNA of the CDR3 is TGTGCCAGCAGCGCTCCCGAGGGGCAGGGTTATAATTCACCCCTCCACTTT. Translating it yields CASSAPEGQGYNSPLHF.